This T cell receptor beta chain derives from a study of blood T cell repertoires in COVID-19 (dated by TCRdb to the early 2020s). With respect to the entire study: Samples from collaborators originated in the United States, Italy and Spain and spanned both the acute and convalescent phases of COVID-19. The prospective study material was composed of cDNA or gDNA derived from T cells, B-cell-depleted T cells, or PBMCs. Deeply sampled blood TCRbeta repertoires from subjects exposed to, actively infected with, or recovered from COVID-19 were included in the dataset. The repertoires were released in a freely available public database meant as a resource for research on the immune response to SARS-CoV-2. Samples were obtained from the ongoing ImmuneRACE study (first 160 participants) and from 1,254 subjects provided by 6 global collaborators. The sample metadata nearly always contained a de-identified subject ID, COVID-19 status, age in years and sex. HLA class I and class II types, where available, came from metadata supplied by the sample provider rather than from assay-based typing.

There are 14 amino acids in the CDR3, from cysteine to phenylalanine inclusive. Solely the CDR3 DNA is kept, with 42 bases framed from the first base. The germline V gene encodes CDR1 MNHEY and CDR2 SMNVEV (reference sequence). Cut back by 5 bases and 3 bases, the V and J ends lie 13 bases apart. In Seattle, one collaborating source enrolled patients while the infection was active and tracked those patients longitudinally over the course of disease. Each collaborating institution followed its own protocols to collect whole blood in K2EDTA tubes. For TCRbeta analysis, collaborators shipped samples as frozen whole blood, isolated PBMCs, or DNA extracted from either of those sample types. A note on this clone: No antigen is known for it. Base qualities are not at hand, and no much larger clone is one base apart.

General study outcomes and caveats: How much clinical and demographic metadata was included differed by source and by participant, and the metadata was provided uncurated.

The immunoSEQ Assay, a bias-controlled multiplex PCR, was used to amplify TCRbeta CDR3 regions from genomic DNA. The published analysis was carried out like this. The number of nucleated cells in each sample was estimated by amplification of reference gene primers within the assay. To quantify the absolute abundance of each unique TCRbeta CDR3 rearrangement, sequence reads were collapsed and filtered. For each sample, productive Simpson clonality was calculated as the square root of Simpson's diversity index over productive rearrangements. This immuneACCESS table, as held by TCRdb, lists in-frame sequences with V and J called but not all clones. Of the missing ones, under half trace to an unresolved V gene in checked studies; the others have no known cause. V and J calls and clone size are copied from that table; D and trimming were computed from the DNA. The sample yields under 250,000 clones; about nine tenths were counted once. The ten largest clonotypes hold 11% of the sample.

The V gene is TRBV27 and the J gene is TRBJ1-2; a tentative D match to TRBD1 spans 6 bases. This receptor was obtained from a man aged 45-65 years with COVID-19, enrolled during active disease. Specimen: peripheral blood. The CDR3 has the sequence CASSKRQAHYGYTF. The sequenced DNA: TGTGCCAGCAGTAAGCGACAGGCTCACTATGGCTACACCTTC.